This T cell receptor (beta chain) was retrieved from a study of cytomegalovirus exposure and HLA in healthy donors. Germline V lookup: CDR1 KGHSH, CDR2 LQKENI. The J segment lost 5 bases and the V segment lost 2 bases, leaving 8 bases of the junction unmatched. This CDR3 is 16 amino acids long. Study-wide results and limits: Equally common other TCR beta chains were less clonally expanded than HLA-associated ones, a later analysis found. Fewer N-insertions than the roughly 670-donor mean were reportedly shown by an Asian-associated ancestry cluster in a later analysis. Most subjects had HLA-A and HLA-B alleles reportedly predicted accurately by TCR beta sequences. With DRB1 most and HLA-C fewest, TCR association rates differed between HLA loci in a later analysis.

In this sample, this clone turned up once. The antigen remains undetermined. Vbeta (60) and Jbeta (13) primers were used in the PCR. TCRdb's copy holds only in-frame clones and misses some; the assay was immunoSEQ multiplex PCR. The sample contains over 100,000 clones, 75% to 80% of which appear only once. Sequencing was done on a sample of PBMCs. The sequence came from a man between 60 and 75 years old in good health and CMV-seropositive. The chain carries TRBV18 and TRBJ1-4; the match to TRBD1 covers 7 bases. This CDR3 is CASSPRTSGGNEKLFF. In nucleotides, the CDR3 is TGTGCCAGCTCACCAAGGACCTCAGGGGGGAATGAAAAACTGTTTTTT.